Listed here are 13 T cell receptor beta chains from one sample, sequenced in a study of OX40 agonist ivuxolimab in advanced cancers. Sequencing used immunoSEQ multiplex PCR; TCRdb keeps in-frame clones, though not all of them. The table lists more than 85,000 clones, 90% to 95% of them singletons, with about 0.31% in the top ten. The sequencing here drew on CD4+ or CD8+ T cells sorted from blood, taken in a trial of the OX40 agonist ivuxolimab. The receptors originated from an adult with an advanced solid tumor such as melanoma, head and neck, liver or kidney cancer.

The chain links TRBV2 to TRBJ2-7; D is unclear. The CDR3 is made up of 13 amino acids. The V and J ends lost 4 bases and 1 base respectively, with 8 bases between them. The germline CDR1 and CDR2 sequences are SNHLY and FYNNEI. CDR3 protein: CASSGGISYEQYF. Written as DNA, the CDR3 is TGTGCCAGCAGTGGGGGAATATCCTACGAGCAGTACTTC. Filled out from reference TRBV2 and TRBJ2-7, the complete variable domain reads EPEVTQTPSHQVTQMGQEVILRCVPISNHLYFYWYRQILGQKVEFLVSFYNNEISEKSEIFDDQFSVERPDGSNFTLKIRSTKLEDSAMYFCASSGGISYEQYFGPGTRLTVT.

The chain has TRBV5-5 and TRBJ2-6, with D tentatively TRBD2 (7 bases). V lost 4 bases to trimming and J lost 4 bases, with 12 bases between them. The CDR3 is 15 amino acids. Germline V gene data show CDR1 as SGHKS and CDR2 as YYEKEE (reference sequence). The CDR3 DNA is TGTGCCAGCAGCCTGGGGGGGGCCGGGGCCAACGTCCTGACTTTC. Translation: CASSLGGAGANVLTF.

This chain links TRBV7-3 with TRBJ1-4; D remains ambiguous. CDR3 size: 16 residues. The V gene lost 2 bases and the J gene lost 8 bases, with 18 bases spanning the gap. In germline, CDR1 is SGHTA, CDR2 FQGTGA. The chain's CDR3 is CASSLVGPGVGEKLFF. Here the CDR3 DNA reads TGTGCCAGCAGCTTAGTAGGGCCGGGAGTCGGAGAAAAACTGTTTTTT.

This clone was recorded only once. This chain uses TRBV7-2 with TRBJ2-7; perhaps TRBD2 as D (6 bases). The V and J ends lost 5 bases and 0 bases respectively, with 17 bases between them. The germline gives CDR1 SGHTA, CDR2 FQGNSA. CDR3 length: 16 amino acids. The DNA of the CDR3 is TGTGCCAGCAGCGCCCCGGGAGTCCGGGGCTCCTACGAGCAGTACTTC. Translating it yields CASSAPGVRGSYEQYF.

There are a few counts of this clone. The chain links TRBV28 to TRBJ2-7; 7 bases align to TRBD1. Germline lookup yields CDR1 MDHEN and CDR2 SYDVKM. The CDR3 is made up of 14 amino acids. With V trimmed by 5 bases and J by 3 bases, 7 bases remained unmatched. CDR3 protein: CASSLDRADYEQYF. CDR3 nucleotides: TGTGCCAGCAGTCTAGACAGGGCCGACTACGAGCAGTACTTC.

CDR3 amino acids: CSAPSTYEQYF. CDR3 nucleotide sequence: TGCAGTGCTCCCAGCACCTACGAGCAGTACTTC. The genes are TRBV20-1 and TRBJ2-7; D unclear. The CDR3 is made up of 11 amino acids. V was cut by 5 bases and J by 2 bases, with 7 bases left in between. Per the germline V gene, CDR1 is DFQATT and CDR2 is SNEGSKA (reference sequence).

The J gene is TRBJ2-1, the V gene TRBV7-9; TRBD2 matches 7 bases. In germline, CDR1 is SEHNR, CDR2 FQNEAQ (reference sequence). This CDR3 has 12 amino acids. V shed 3 bases and J 8 bases; nucleotides not matched to a gene: 1. CDR3 residues: CASSFLADEQFF. CDR3 DNA sequence: TGTGCCAGCAGCTTCCTAGCGGATGAGCAGTTCTTC.

The chain couples TRBV4-2 to TRBJ2-7; tentatively, D is TRBD2 (5 bases). In germline, CDR1 is LGHNA, CDR2 YNFKEQ. The CDR3 is 15 amino acids. Trimming took off 4 bases at V and 0 bases at J, with 13 bases between the two ends. The CDR3 here is CASSPGGGYSYEQYF. The CDR3 region has the DNA TGTGCCAGCAGCCCCGGAGGAGGTTACTCCTACGAGCAGTACTTC.

The V call is TRBV30, the J call TRBJ2-2; the D gene is possibly TRBD1 (6 bases). Per germline, CDR1 GTSNPN and CDR2 SVGIG (reference sequence). The CDR3 covers 13 residues. Trimming pared 5 bases from V and 5 bases from J, leaving 12 bases between. DNA of the CDR3: TGTGCCTGGTCCCGAACAGGGACCGGGGAGCTGTTTTTT. Translated: CAWSRTGTGELFF.

The V gene is TRBV28, the J gene TRBJ2-5; D uncertain. The J call could be wrong; TRBJ2-7 is a better fit for the DNA end. The germline gives CDR1 MDHEN, CDR2 SYDVKM. The CDR3 has 16 amino acids. The CDR3 DNA sequence: TGTGCCAGCAGGGACCCCTTAAAGACCTCTAACTACGAGCAGTACTTC. This translates into CASRDPLKTSNYEQYF.

The chain carries TRBV7-2 and TRBJ1-4; D is perhaps TRBD1 (6 bases). With 1 base removed from V and 4 bases from J, the gap between germline ends came to 13 bases. CDR3 length: 16 residues. Germline CDR1 and CDR2: SGHTA and FQGNSA. DNA of the CDR3: TGTGCCAGCAGCTTAGTAAGGGGGGCCATTAATGAAAAACTGTTTTTT. Translating it yields CASSLVRGAINEKLFF. Drawing the rest from reference TRBV7-2 and TRBJ1-4, the complete variable domain is GAGVSQSPSNKVTEKGKDVELRCDPISGHTALYWYRQSLGQGLEFLIYFQGNSAPDKSGLPSDRFSAERTGGSVSTLTIQRTQQEDSAVYLCASSLVRGAINEKLFFGSGTQLSVL.

The chain joins TRBV5-1 to TRBJ2-7; D possibly corresponds to TRBD2 (5 bases). This CDR3 region has 15 residues. Germline CDR1 and CDR2: SGHRS and YFSETQ. V lost 1 base and J lost 4, with 15 bases in between. The CDR3 protein is CASSLLDSSGYEQYF. DNA for the CDR3: TGCGCCAGCAGCTTGCTAGACTCCTCGGGGTACGAGCAGTACTTC.

The chain joins TRBV19 to TRBJ1-2; D is uncertain. Per the germline V gene, CDR1 is LNHDA and CDR2 is SQIVND (reference sequence). The CDR3 sequence is 13 residues long. V was trimmed by 5 bases and J by 4 bases, leaving 11 bases between them. The CDR3 loop reads CASSLSSRYGYTF. As DNA, the CDR3 is TGTGCCAGTAGTTTGTCCAGCCGCTATGGCTACACCTTC.